The 14 T cell receptor beta chains below come from one sample, sequenced in a study of blood T cells in healthy people across ages. Using a J-beta primer mix together with a sample-barcoded 5' primer, a second PCR was run for roughly 7 to 12 cycles. In TCRdb, the 5' RACE reads were re-called with MiXCR into one record per CDR3 protein. The repertoire includes 1.5 million to 2 million distinct CDR3 sequences, approximately 40% of them detected once, and 23% sits in the top ten. Sample: blood. The receptors stem from a human donor in good health.

This clonotype has a handful of counts. This chain joins TRBV7-2 and TRBJ2-1, with D tentatively TRBD1 or TRBD2 (6 bases each). CDR1 and CDR2 from the germline V gene are SGHTA and FQGNSA. V was cut by 0 bases and J by 7 bases, with 13 bases left in between. The CDR3 consists of 15 residues. CDR3: CASSLAGGAQNEQFF. The CDR3 nucleotides are TGTGCCAGCAGCTTAGCGGGGGGCGCGCAGAATGAGCAGTTCTTC.

This clonotype appeared a few times. This chain uses TRBV7-9 with TRBJ1-2; possibly TRBD1 for D (5 bases). The germline CDR1 and CDR2 sequences are SEHNR and FQNEAQ (reference sequence). The CDR3 is 14 residues long. V lost 2 bases to trimming and J lost 6 bases, with 13 bases between them. The CDR3 region has the DNA TGTGCCAGCAGCTTACTTTTCGGGACCAATGGCTACACCTTC. As protein: CASSLLFGTNGYTF.

This clonotype has only a few counts. The CDR3 loop is CATSARGRQPQHF. Here the CDR3 DNA reads TGTGCCACCAGTGCCAGGGGGCGACAGCCCCAGCATTTT. The chain couples TRBV24-1 to TRBJ1-5, with TRBD1 matching 8 bases. The V gene's germline CDR1 is KGHDR and CDR2 SFDVKD. J gave up 7 bases and V 5 bases, and 3 bases lay outside the gene matches. This CDR3 is 13 amino acids long.

This clonotype showed up just a few times. V gene TRBV6-2 or TRBV6-3 combines with J gene TRBJ1-2; no reliable D call. Trimming pared 5 bases from V and 5 bases from J, leaving 21 bases between. From germline, CDR1 is MNHEY and CDR2 SVGEGT. The CDR3 has 16 residues. CDR3 loop: CASSQTPGQLAYGYTF. The CDR3 DNA sequence: TGTGCCAGCAGTCAGACACCGGGCCAACTTGCTTATGGCTACACCTTC.

This sequence joins TRBV5-1 and TRBJ2-4; 8 nucleotides agree with TRBD2. The J call is uncertain, as TRBJ2-7 better fits the DNA end. The CDR3 is 19 amino acids. Germline CDR1 reads SGHRS; CDR2 reads YFSETQ. DNA for the CDR3: TGCGCCAGCAGCCTAGGGACTAGTTTGGATTCCCCTGCGAGTAACGAGCAGTACTTC. This gives the protein CASSLGTSLDSPASNEQYF.

The V and J genes are TRBV2 and TRBJ1-4; 8 nucleotides line up with TRBD1. Germline V gene lookup returns CDR1 SNHLY and CDR2 FYNNEI. CDR3 length: 14 amino acids. Trimming cost V 6 bases and J 6 bases; bases outside gene matches: 6. CDR3 sequence reads: CASSRQGRDEKLFF. CDR3 in DNA: TGTGCCAGCAGCCGACAGGGGAGGGATGAAAAACTGTTTTTT.

In DNA form, the CDR3 reads TGTGCCAGCAGCTCGGCCTCGACAGGGTTCGAGCAGTACTTC. Translated: CASSSASTGFEQYF. This chain joins TRBV13 and TRBJ2-7, with 7 bases identical to TRBD1. Unmatched junction bases numbered 9, after V lost 4 bases and J lost 6 bases. From germline, CDR1 is PRHDT and CDR2 FYEKMQ (reference sequence). The CDR3 sequence is 14 residues long.

This clonotype was counted ten times or more. The chain couples TRBV7-2 to TRBJ2-6; 7 bases map to TRBD1. Germline loops: CDR1 SGHTA, CDR2 FQGNSA. V was pared by 6 bases and J by 3 bases, with 5 bases of the junction left unmatched. This CDR3 has 15 amino acids. The CDR3 sequence: CASSRQGSGANVLTF. In DNA form, the CDR3 reads TGTGCCAGCAGTCGACAGGGAAGTGGGGCCAACGTCCTGACTTTC.

The sample holds one count of this clonotype. The chain recombines TRBV12-3 or TRBV12-4 with TRBJ1-5; D perhaps matches TRBD1 (6 bases). V lost 7 bases and J lost 6, with 16 bases in between. The CDR3 is 14 residues long. For the CDR3, the DNA is TGTGCCAGCAACCCAGCGGGGGCCGGTCAGCCCCAGCATTTT. Its translation: CASNPAGAGQPQHF.

The chain has TRBV10-3 and TRBJ2-4, with a possible D match to TRBD2 (6 bases). V lost 2 bases, J lost 13 bases, and 21 bases lay in between. Germline CDR1 and CDR2: ENHRY and SYGVKD. The CDR3 totals 15 residues. The CDR3 loop is CAISEVGGLRRAQYF. The CDR3 bases are TGTGCCATCAGTGAGGTCGGGGGACTCCGAAGGGCGCAGTACTTC.

This clonotype has more than one count but fewer than ten. CDR3: CSVGPSGRRETQYF. In DNA form, the CDR3 reads TGCAGCGTGGGTCCTTCAGGGCGCAGGGAGACCCAGTACTTC. The chain recombines TRBV29-1 with TRBJ2-5; possible D gene TRBD1, 5 bases. CDR1 is SQVTM, CDR2 ANQGSEA, per germline. V was cut by 6 bases and J by 5 bases, with 19 bases left in between. This CDR3 spans 14 amino acids.

The chain carries TRBV15 and TRBJ2-1; no reliable D call. The CDR3 spans 14 residues. The V gene's germline CDR1 is LNHNV and CDR2 YYDKDF (reference sequence). The ends were cut back, 0 bases at V and 8 bases at J, with 11 bases in the middle. The CDR3 bases are TGTGCCACCAGCAGAGATGAGGAAGGGCATGAGCAGTTCTTC. This translates into CATSRDEEGHEQFF. The full variable domain, its missing parts supplied by reference TRBV15 and TRBJ2-1, is DAMVIQNPRYQVTQFGKPVTLSCSQTLNHNVMYWYQQKSSQAPKLLFHYYDKDFNNEADTPDNFQSRRPNTSFCFLDIRSPGLGDTAMYLCATSRDEEGHEQFFGPGTRLTVL.

The J gene is TRBJ2-3, the V gene TRBV4-3; D remains unclear. This CDR3 has 14 residues. Germline V lookup: CDR1 LGHNA, CDR2 YSLEER. Trimming shortened V by 4 bases and J by 4 bases, and 12 bases separated the two germline ends. The CDR3: CASSRSTIPDTQYF. The CDR3 DNA reads as TGCGCCAGCAGCCGCAGTACGATCCCAGATACGCAGTATTTT.

There are a few counts of this clonotype. The chain combines TRBV20-1 with TRBJ2-3; 7 bases line up with TRBD2. Germline V CDR1 and CDR2: DFQATT, SNEGSKA (reference sequence). This CDR3 region has 13 residues. The J segment lost 2 bases and the V segment lost 5 bases, leaving 4 bases of the junction unmatched. The CDR3 DNA is TGCAGTGCTTATAGCGGGTTCACAGATACGCAGTATTTT. Translated, it gives CSAYSGFTDTQYF.